This T cell receptor beta chain was recovered during a study of shared clonotypes between healthy human individuals (dated by TCRdb to 2020 to 2021). Regarding the complete study: The cohort comprised a couple of women and a few men aged 18 to 49 years. Per donor, leukapheresis produced somewhere between about 0.94 and 9 billion PBMCs. For each donor, CD4 naive and CD4 memory were each given three plates, CD8 naive was given two plates, and CD8 memory was given one plate. To increase sequencing depth and limit assay-specific biases, different laboratories used diverse techniques to prepare libraries and sequence TCR repertoires. To estimate repertoire size and how much clonotype sharing occurs between individuals, the study deeply sequenced the blood TCR repertoires of about five healthy adults.

Comments on this clone: The antigen it recognizes is unknown. The input lacks base qualities; no much larger clone sits a single base away.

CD8 naive samples consisted of CD45RO-negative cells that were positively selected for CCR7, yielding a CD45RA+CCR7+ population without TemRA cells. Healthy HIV-negative adults with no recently reported acute infections or vaccinations were included as donors. Every donor was a Caucasian adult residing in Nashville, Tennessee, USA. After blood collection by leukapheresis, PBMCs were isolated using Ficoll-Histopaque density gradient centrifugation and then cryopreserved in the vapor phase of liquid nitrogen. Purity and quantity of every magnetically sorted T cell population were checked by analytical flow cytometry. Genomic DNA was isolated from every sorted fraction and measured by UV absorbance on a Nanodrop 2000c. From its cysteine to its phenylalanine, the CDR3 spans 14 amino acids. Only the CDR3 part of the read is kept: 42 bases, read in frame from the first base. CDR1 and CDR2, per the germline V gene (reference sequence), are PRHDT and FYEKMQ. At the junction V is shortened by 3 bases and J by 7 bases, with 12 bases in between.

Using the deep immunoSEQ assay, TCR CDR3 regions were amplified from genomic DNA by multiplex PCR. For each cell subset, the extracted genomic DNA was distributed evenly across all wells of several immunoSEQ 96-well plates, and each plate served as one replicate. For sorted subsets, each replicate PCR was loaded with roughly 0.2 ug genomic DNA, equivalent to 30,000 or so T cell genomes. The purified libraries were quantified using a Qubit 3.0 fluorometer, sized with a Bioanalyzer 2100, and then quantified again using the KAPA Library Quantification kit. Each immunoSEQ 96-well plate was sequenced on its own single-read 150-cycle Illumina NextSeq 550 flow cell. The original methods were these. Because only junctional sequences without quality scores were contained in the immunoSEQ output, filtering matching that applied to full-length reads could not be performed. Sequences were annotated with PyIR, a Python wrapper for IgBLAST v1.9, and V/J genes and CDR3 were assigned using IMGT germline references. Reads with weak V/J assignments (E-value above 1e-6), missing CDR3, stop codons, out-of-frame junctions, or ambiguous translated residues were removed. V3J clonotypes were defined by identical inferred V gene, J gene, and CDR3 amino acid sequence. The percentage overlap between two repertoires was calculated by dividing the number of shared unique clonotypes by the size of the smaller repertoire. Repertoire richness was assessed with RTK rarefaction, the Chao1 estimator, and Recon v2.1 estimates of unobserved clonotypes. Generation probabilities for all TCRbeta clonotypes obtained by the gDNA method from a handful of donors were computed using OLGA. What TCRdb holds here is the immuneACCESS table cut down to in-frame rearrangements. Part of the clones is not present; checked against another copy, under half of the missing clones reflect an unresolved V gene, and the others are unexplained. The DNA was the basis for D and trimming; V, J and clone size are from that table. Within this sample are more than 2 million clones, with about 95% of them counted one time only. More than 0.95% of the sample lies in the top ten.

Broader findings and caveats from the paper: Naive subsets generally had larger estimated clonotype richness than memory subsets did. Based on pairwise subsampling, the degree of clonotype sharing among donors was expected to be affected by sequencing depth. Clonotypes shared by all four sorted-subset donors showed higher generation probabilities than non-shared clonotypes. Because the study included only a small number of donors, the genetic and exposure-history diversity represented was limited. Even with the large sequencing depth, rarefaction of the sorted-subset datasets indicated that sequencing was incomplete. Sampling was restricted to blood, and TCR repertoires in tissue are likely to differ from TCR repertoires in blood. Across a handful of donors, about 5% of naive CD4, roughly 3.8% of naive CD8, 2.3% of memory CD4, and around 0.4% of memory CD8 clonotypes were shared.

Sequenced: naive CD8+ T cells sorted from blood. Taken with the paper, the label for cell subset or site translates to: CD45RA+CCR7+. The sequence is built from TRBV13 and TRBJ1-4; the D gene is possibly TRBD1, with 5 bases matching. The receptor comes from a man between 18 and 29 years old in good health. The bases are TGTGCCAGCAGCTTCGGCCCTGGGGGTGAAAAACTGTTTTTT. It encodes CASSFGPGGEKLFF.